Below, 15 T cell receptor beta chains from the same sample are listed, as sequenced in a study of blood T cell repertoires in COVID-19. The repertoire was sequenced with immunoSEQ multiplex PCR; TCRdb's copy has only in-frame clones and lacks some. The sample carries about 140,000 clones, more than 80% recorded once. Sequencing was carried out using PBMCs or T cells enriched from blood (not recorded which). The receptors stem from a woman aged 18-29 years who had been exposed to COVID-19.

This sequence joins TRBV3-1 (or the pseudogene TRBV3-2) and TRBJ2-1, with TRBD2 matching over 9 bases. Trimming took 0 bases from V and 10 from J; bases not matched to a gene: 10. Germline V gene data show CDR1 as LGHDT and CDR2 as YNNKEL (reference sequence). The CDR3 is made up of 16 amino acids. CDR3 residues: CASSQDPGLARPEQFF. In DNA, the CDR3 is TGTGCCAGCAGCCAAGATCCAGGACTAGCGAGACCGGAGCAGTTCTTC.

The J gene is TRBJ2-3, the V gene TRBV30; D gene unclear. Germline CDR1 and CDR2: GTSNPN and SVGIG (reference sequence). The V end lost 3 bases, the J end lost 0 bases, and 13 bases lay between the germline ends. The CDR3 length is 15 residues. CDR3 bases: TGTGCCTGGAGCCAAGGCCCGACTAGCACAGATACGCAGTATTTT. Protein: CAWSQGPTSTDTQYF.

This clone was found once. The rearrangement links TRBV19 to TRBJ1-5, with unresolved D. Germline V CDR1 and CDR2: LNHDA, SQIVND (reference sequence). Between the trimmed V and J ends, which lost 3 bases and 5 bases, there was a span of 14 bases. The CDR3 is 15 amino acids. The CDR3 region is CASSIRLGGHQPQHF. The CDR3 region has the DNA TGTGCCAGTAGTATTAGATTGGGAGGTCATCAGCCCCAGCATTTT.

This chain connects TRBV6-6 to TRBJ1-4; 7 nucleotides line up with TRBD1. The ends lost 6 bases at V and 4 bases at J; junction bases unmatched: 5. Germline V gene lookup returns CDR1 MNHNY and CDR2 SVGAGI (reference sequence). The CDR3 extends over 14 amino acids. CDR3 sequence (DNA): TGTGCCAGCAGGCACCAGGGGGATAATGAAAAACTGTTTTTT. Residues: CASRHQGDNEKLFF.

This chain links TRBV3-1 (or the pseudogene TRBV3-2) with TRBJ1-2, with D unresolved. Germline-derived CDR1 and CDR2 are LGHDT and YNNKEL (reference sequence). This CDR3 contains 14 residues. V lost 0 bases to trimming and J lost 8 bases, with 13 bases between them. The CDR3 reads CASSQEPGWYGYTF. CDR3 bases: TGTGCCAGCAGCCAAGAACCGGGATGGTACGGCTACACCTTC.

The chain links TRBV7-3 to TRBJ1-1; D is unresolved. V was clipped by 1 base and J by 1 base, with 7 bases between them. CDR3 size: 14 residues. The germline CDR1 and CDR2 sequences are SGHTA and FQGTGA. In DNA form, the CDR3 reads TGTGCCAGCAGCTTAAGATCGGGGAACACTGAAGCTTTCTTT. Translated: CASSLRSGNTEAFF.

The chain is built from TRBV12-3 or TRBV12-4 and TRBJ1-2; D perhaps matches TRBD1 (6 bases). V shed 6 bases and J shed 2 bases, with 7 bases lying between them. CDR3 length: 12 amino acids. The CDR3 coding sequence is TGTGCCAGCAGACAGGGAAACTATGGCTACACCTTC. Translation: CASRQGNYGYTF.

The V gene is TRBV28, the J gene TRBJ2-1; a weak D match, TRBD2 (6 bases). Germline loops: CDR1 MDHEN, CDR2 SYDVKM. The V gene lost 8 bases and the J gene lost 4 bases, with 18 bases spanning the gap. The CDR3 length is 15 residues. The CDR3 loop reads CASQAGGGGYNEQFF. The CDR3 DNA reads TGTGCCAGCCAAGCGGGCGGTGGGGGGTACAATGAGCAGTTCTTC.

This clone was counted a few times. V is TRBV30 and J is TRBJ1-2, with TRBD1 identical over 8 bases. Unmatched junction bases numbered 2, after V lost 3 bases and J lost 2 bases. The CDR3 contains 13 residues. Germline assignment: CDR1 GTSNPN and CDR2 SVGIG (reference sequence). Here the CDR3 reads CAWSRQGNYGYTF. Here the CDR3 DNA reads TGTGCCTGGAGCCGACAGGGGAACTATGGCTACACCTTC.

This clone appeared once. The J gene is TRBJ1-4, the V gene TRBV19; D ambiguous. Germline loops: CDR1 LNHDA, CDR2 SQIVND (reference sequence). This CDR3 spans 15 amino acids. Trimming took 5 bases from V and 0 from J, leaving 10 bases between them. The CDR3 loop is CASSGPRATNEKLFF. The CDR3 DNA sequence: TGTGCCAGTAGTGGTCCCCGGGCAACTAATGAAAAACTGTTTTTT.

The chain is built from TRBV5-6 and TRBJ1-2; perhaps TRBD1 as D (5 bases). V lost 5 bases and J lost 6, with 14 bases in between. This CDR3 contains 13 residues. Germline V gene data show CDR1 as SGHDT and CDR2 as YYEEEE. CDR3 sequence: CASRLKGADGYTF. DNA for the CDR3: TGTGCCAGCAGACTCAAAGGGGCTGATGGCTACACCTTC.

The rearrangement uses TRBV27 and TRBJ2-7, with TRBD2 identical over 10 bases. Germline-derived CDR1 and CDR2 are MNHEY and SMNVEV (reference sequence). The length of the CDR3 is 17 residues. The V gene end was trimmed by 4 bases and the J gene end by 4 bases; junction bases not matched to a gene: 13. Written as DNA, the CDR3 is TGTGCCAGCAGTTCCTTTATAGCGGGAGGCAGTCGGTACGAGCAGTACTTC. Encoded protein: CASSSFIAGGSRYEQYF.

This chain connects TRBV28 to TRBJ1-2, with D possibly TRBD1 on 5 matching bases. Trimming stripped 3 bases from V and 4 bases from J, with 9 bases between. The CDR3 runs 13 residues. Germline loops: CDR1 MDHEN, CDR2 SYDVKM. CDR3 in DNA: TGTGCCAGCAGTTTCGGACACTCCTATGGCTACACCTTC. This sequence encodes CASSFGHSYGYTF.

This clone was picked up one time. J is TRBJ1-5 and V is TRBV6-5; 11 nucleotides agree with TRBD1. This CDR3 has 15 amino acids. The V and J ends lost 9 bases and 6 bases, in that order; junction bases with no gene match: 10. Germline lookup yields CDR1 MNHEY and CDR2 SVGAGI. CDR3 bases: TGTGCCAGTACAGAAGGGGGACAGGGGGGTCAGCCCCAGCATTTT. Translated, it gives CASTEGGQGGQPQHF.

The genes are TRBV24-1 and TRBJ2-1; 11 nucleotides agree with TRBD1. Germline CDR1 is KGHDR and CDR2 is SFDVKD. CDR3 length: 15 amino acids. With V trimmed by 3 bases and J by 10 bases, 7 bases remained unmatched. The CDR3 spells CATSDPGTGGREQFF. Written as DNA, the CDR3 is TGTGCCACCAGTGATCCCGGGACAGGGGGGCGGGAGCAGTTCTTC.